This T cell receptor beta chain was observed in a study of cytomegalovirus exposure and HLA in healthy donors. Germline loops: CDR1 WSHSY, CDR2 SAAADI. The CDR3 totals 16 residues. The V gene end was trimmed by 8 bases and the J gene end by 2 bases; junction bases not matched to a gene: 7. Researchers ran the PCR with 60 Vbeta and 13 Jbeta primers. Assay: immunoSEQ multiplex PCR; the TCRdb copy retains only in-frame clones and omits some. This sample yields 120,000 or so clones, of which 60% to 85% are seen a single time; about 3.5% belongs to the top ten. The chain uses TRBV10-2 and TRBJ2-6; 9 bases align to TRBD1. The TCR comes from a man younger than 40 in good health and CMV-seronegative. Specimen: PBMCs. CDR3 residues: CASLTRQGAGANVLTF. As DNA, the CDR3 is TGCGCCAGCCTAACGAGACAGGGGGCTGGGGCCAACGTCCTGACTTTC.